This section outlines one T cell receptor beta chain sequence together with its context. Its antigen remains unknown. PCR employed 60 Vbeta and 13 Jbeta primers. The assay was immunoSEQ multiplex PCR, and TCRdb's table has in-frame clones only and misses some. The data contain roughly 150,000 clones, approximately 88% of them singletons. The sample originates from a study of cytomegalovirus exposure and HLA in healthy donors. Study findings and constraints: Across donors, most TCRs were seen rarely, yet some public ones were widespread.

Germline V gene lookup returns CDR1 SGHKS and CDR2 YYEKEE (reference sequence). The CDR3 is made up of 14 amino acids. V gave up 0 bases and J gave up 11 bases, with 17 bases separating them. The rearrangement uses TRBV5-5 and TRBJ1-1; D gene uncertain. Sequenced: PBMCs. The receptor's source is a woman in her late teens or twenties in good health and CMV-seronegative. This CDR3 reads CASSLGSGNGRAFF. The DNA for the CDR3 is TGTGCCAGCAGCTTGGGGTCCGGGAACGGAAGGGCTTTCTTT.